The T cell receptor (beta chain) described here comes from a study of cytomegalovirus exposure and HLA in healthy donors (dated by TCRdb to 2015 to 2018). Context from the whole study: According to an earlier analysis of 550 to 700 of the donors, some 170 million T cells yielded 117 million unique TCR beta sequences and 276 Gb of sequence data. An early release covering about 600 HLA-typed donors comprised approximately 290 gigabases of sequencing data and 65 million to 100 million unique TCR sequences. Among the approximately 420 genotyped donors, approximately 81% belonged to the genetic ancestry cluster associated with self-reported Caucasian donors. The study aimed to test whether signatures of past pathogen exposure could be identified by cataloging public T cell receptors. The study profiled the T cell repertoires of around 700 subjects by immunosequencing and related them to cytomegalovirus serostatus. In addition to the first cohort of around 670 subjects, a separate validation cohort of approximately 120 different subjects was used. High-throughput TCR immunosequencing, statistical association of individual TCRs with disease status, and machine learning were combined to predict cytomegalovirus infection status. A later analysis re-examined previously published TCR beta repertoires from more than 650 donors and added high-resolution HLA genotyping to investigate patterns of TCR occurrence. Rather than using new phenotypic data, the later analysis identified candidate immune exposures from TCR beta sequences and from how often those sequences occurred across donors. An earlier analysis of some 500 of the donors used high-throughput TCR beta sequencing to judge whether each TCR beta V gene segment behaved as functional or pseudogenic. Donor age, sex, ethnicity and CMV serostatus were collected together with the repertoire data. Genome-wide SNP genotypes for about 60% of the roughly 700 donors were used in a later genetic analysis, which treated that subset as a discovery cohort. Every discovery cohort repertoire had been produced on one sequencing platform. HLA typing covered class I and class II loci at four-digit resolution. The number of typed donors differed by locus: about 629-640 for A, B, C, DRB1 and DQB1; about 520 for DQA1; around 610 for DPA1; and around 470 for DPB1. Roughly five DR-DQ haplotypes were treated as single units for association and clustering because of strong linkage in the cohort. Among 398 genotyped donors of the cohort, an average of approximately 240,000 unique TCR beta nucleotide sequences were sequenced per donor, roughly 20% of them non-productive.

Study-wide findings and limitations: A further reported finding was that TCR beta sequences accurately predicted the HLA-A and HLA-B alleles for most subjects in the first cohort. A later analysis found that TCR association rates varied across HLA loci, with DRB1 alleles showing the most associated TCRs and HLA-C alleles the fewest. In a later analysis, HLA-associated TCR beta chains showed more clonal expansion and lower generation probabilities than non-associated chains that were equally common. A later analysis reported that several top co-occurrence clusters appeared linked to parvovirus B19, influenza, CMV and Epstein-Barr virus. HLA typing was unavailable for some donors at each locus, so association tests used only the typed subset. An earlier analysis of approximately 600 of the donors showed that most TCR beta V segments appeared in productive rearrangements either about 87% or about 30% of the time, which broadly matched IMGT annotations. According to a later analysis, most CMV-associated TCR beta chains appeared to be HLA-restricted, and the HLA associations seemed to be driven largely by CMV exposure. The classifier was reported to diagnose cytomegalovirus status with high specificity and sensitivity in both the original and validation cohorts. A later genetic analysis reported fewer N-insertions in productive TCRs among donors in an Asian-associated ancestry cluster than the approximately 670-donor mean. A later analysis associated 15,000 to 20,000 TCR beta sequences with specific HLA alleles at a false discovery rate of 0.05. Correlated functional status among segregating V segments might be attributable to linkage disequilibrium, but an unknown experimental factor could not be ruled out. Some IMGT-functional V segments, including TRBV6-2 and TRBV6-3, could not be told apart with the 87-base-pair reads, so those segments were excluded. Strong co-occurrence of HLA alleles, especially DR and DQ, made assigning TCR associations to individual alleles difficult. It was suggested by the authors that the approach could potentially be generalized to other disease states and immunological phenotypes. An association between a missense DCLRE1C variant and V-gene and J-gene trimming of TCR beta chains was found in a later genetic analysis and replicated in an independent cohort. Across donors, most TCR sequences were observed very rarely, whereas some public TCRs were present in many individuals. Three of the identified cytomegalovirus-associated TCR beta chains were confirmed in vitro to be specific for cytomegalovirus antigens. A cluster of highly shared sequence variants was judged likely to represent a technical artifact of the sequencing pipeline. The study gave a list of about 160 TCR beta chains associated with cytomegalovirus. Immune exposure information for the cohort was limited to CMV serostatus. This cohort had only TCR beta chains sequenced, and the lack of alpha or paired-chain data limited which features could be detected. Presence/absence analyses assumed roughly uniform sequencing depth across donors, an assumption that may not hold. Roughly 17 rarely observed V segments, including chromosome 9 orphons, were excluded from the earlier analysis of just under 600 of the donors because counts were too low.

The cohort consisted of hundreds of healthy bone marrow donors. At the time of sampling, all cohort members were nominally healthy, though unrecorded immune exposures were likely present. The donor tested CMV seropositive, placing the donor among the 290 or so seropositive members of the cohort. Every donor gave a peripheral blood sample, and the peripheral blood mononuclear cells from that sample were used for TCR beta sequencing. The Qiagen DNeasy Blood Extraction Kit was used to extract genomic DNA from the blood cell samples. The library was built by means of the immunoSEQ multiplex PCR assay. A mixture of 60 forward primers for TCR Vbeta segments and 13 reverse primers for TCR Jbeta segments was used in the multiplex PCR. A multiplex PCR assay on genomic DNA amplified the CDR3 region of rearranged TCR beta genes. The amplified TCR beta libraries were sequenced on the Illumina HiSeq System as 87-base-pair reads. Concerning the study's data processing: Across the 700 or so repertoires, a later analysis counted some 81 million unique TCR beta chains, around 10 million of which were shared by at least two donors. Raw reads were error-corrected and collapsed into unique sequences with a nearest-neighbor algorithm that merged closely related sequences to remove PCR and sequencing errors. V, D and J gene segments were assigned by aligning CDR3 sequences to IMGT reference sequences. Each retained sequence needed at least a six-nucleotide match to both a V gene segment and a J gene segment. A rearrangement was called productive if the CDR3 had no stop codons and remained in frame with V and J, and every other rearrangement was called non-productive. CDR3 was defined according to IMGT convention as the region running from the second conserved V-encoded cysteine to the conserved J-encoded phenylalanine. Sequences without an unambiguous match to a single V gene segment were excluded from the earlier analysis of several hundred of the donors. In an earlier analysis of some 590 of the donors, a V segment was called functional when productive rearrangements were above 56.7%, and segregating when the standard deviation between donors exceeded 5%. A statistical classification framework was built for diagnosing cytomegalovirus status from the catalog of TCR beta chain sequences. A later analysis assigned V and J genes by comparing TCR nucleotide sequences with IMGT/GENE-DB human TR gene sequences. Using the TCRdist pipeline, a later analysis assigned CDR3 sequences along with most-parsimonious VDJ recombination scenarios. In a later analysis, each TCR beta chain was defined by its CDR3 amino acid sequence together with its V-gene family, and reads lacking a unique V-gene family were excluded. In a later analysis, fewer than 600 highly shared, low-generation-probability nucleotide sequences were removed to address suspected cross-contamination and a sequencing artifact. In a later analysis, a clonal expansion index was calculated for each public chain from normalized within-repertoire ranks of inferred template counts. Generation probabilities in a later analysis came from a VDJ recombination model fitted to out-of-frame rearrangements, and those results were checked against IGoR. Hypergeometric tests were used in a later analysis to score TCR-TCR, TCR-HLA and TCR-CMV co-occurrence, with a repertoire-size bias correction applied to the TCR pairs. A later analysis estimated false discovery rates by permuting HLA or CMV assignments 20 times. A later analysis grouped co-occurring TCRs with DBSCAN, adding TCRdist sequence similarity when clustering within HLA-allele-positive subsets. Repertoires with fewer than 30,000 or more than 120,000 public chains were left out of co-occurrence clustering, as were a handful of repertoires with anomalous nucleotide sharing. TCRdb holds this immuneACCESS table with in-frame rearrangements only. Some clones are missing; in checked studies, unresolved V genes explain under half, and the rest has no known cause. V, J and clone size are taken as reported in that table, and D and trimming were inferred from the DNA itself. This sample lists a few hundred thousand clones; around 81% were detected once. The leading ten clones occupy almost 8% of the sample.

Cut back by 5 bases and 5 bases, the V and J ends lie 12 bases apart. The germline V gene sets CDR1 to SGHTA and CDR2 to FQGTGA. CDR3 length: 14 amino acids, cysteine to phenylalanine. Of all the DNA, just the CDR3 is kept, 42 bases in frame from base 1. In the case of this clone: Its antigen remains unidentified. No much larger clone is present one base from it, and per-base qualities are unavailable.

The clonotype comes from a woman in her sixties in good health and CMV-seropositive. Recombination linked TRBV7-3 to TRBJ2-2; TRBD2 is a possible D gene, resting on 5 matching bases. Sequenced: PBMCs. CDR3 protein: CASSNDAGTGELFF. The DNA sequence is as follows: TGTGCCAGCAGCAACGACGCGGGTACCGGGGAGCTGTTTTTT.